Detailed here is one T cell receptor beta chain. Its antigen is unknown. Clones were read by immunoSEQ multiplex PCR, and TCRdb kept only the in-frame ones, dropping some. The sample has around 90,000 clones, approximately 82% seen once. These data come from a study of radiotherapy plus CTLA-4 blockade in lung cancer. Turning to the study itself: The study recorded objective responses in approximately 19% of patients and disease control in under 35%. Whole-study results and caveats: Blood-borne expansion of tumor-derived TCR clones followed radiotherapy plus ipilimumab. Together with interferon-beta, which increased in serum after radiation, early dynamic changes in blood T cell clones were reportedly the best predictors of response.

V was pared by 6 bases and J by 1 base, with 12 bases between. Germline V gives CDR1 LNHDA, CDR2 SQIVND (reference sequence). The CDR3 is 14 amino acids. Patients with chemo-refractory metastatic non-small-cell lung cancer received focal radiation plus CTLA-4 blockade with ipilimumab. This specimen consisted of peripheral blood, obtained from a patient treated with radiotherapy plus ipilimumab. The receptor comes from a human donor with non-small cell lung cancer that progressed on radiotherapy plus ipilimumab. The chain couples TRBV19 to TRBJ1-1; perhaps TRBD1 as D (6 bases). CDR3 amino acids: CASRIRGGNTEAFF. In DNA, the CDR3 is TGTGCCAGTAGGATAAGGGGGGGGAACACTGAAGCTTTCTTT. Full variable domain (remainder filled in from reference TRBV19 and TRBJ1-1): DGGITQSPKYLFRKEGQNVTLSCEQNLNHDAMYWYRQDPGQGLRLIYYSQIVNDFQKGDIAEGYSVSREKKESFPLTVTSAQKNPTAFYLCASRIRGGNTEAFFGQGTRLTVV.